This is a list of T cell receptor beta chains from one sample in a study of T cells in Graves' hyperthyroidism and ophthalmopathy. Using its own MiXCR run on the multiplex PCR reads, TCRdb lists one record per CDR3 protein. The sample includes 500,000 to 550,000 distinct CDR3 sequences, about a fifth of them seen just once. The sample was blood. The receptors were sampled from a man aged 18-30 years with Graves' hyperthyroidism. Both conserved end residues are part of each CDR3. D genes are given only for firm matches. Clone size appears in some rows only: once, few, many, or a class for an expanded clone.

NA	TRBV4-1	TRBJ1-1	NA	TGCGCCAGCAGCCAAGAAGCCGGGACGGAGAACACTGAAGCTTTCTTT	CASSQEAGTENTEAFF
many	TRBV6-1	TRBJ1-2	NA	TGTGCCAGCACCGCCCTCGGATATTATGGCTACACCTTC	CASTALGYYGYTF
NA	TRBV28	TRBJ2-7	TRBD1	TGTGCCAGCAGTTTGTTCGGGACAGGGTCCTACGAGCAGTACTTC	CASSLFGTGSYEQYF
many	TRBV12-3/TRBV12-4	TRBJ2-7	TRBD2	TGTGCCAGCTCGCGGGGGACCCACGGCGAGCAGTACTTC	CASSRGTHGEQYF
many	TRBV28	TRBJ2-7	TRBD1	TGTGCCAGCAGTTTATACCACAGGGGGCCATCCTACGAGCAGTACTTC	CASSLYHRGPSYEQYF
many	TRBV12-3/TRBV12-4	TRBJ1-1	NA	TGTGCCAGCAGTTCCGGGACGGAGGACACTGAAGCTTTCTTT	CASSSGTEDTEAFF
NA	TRBV6-1	TRBJ2-7	TRBD1	TGTGCCAGCAGTGTTACCGGGACAGGGAGCGAGCAGTACTTC	CASSVTGTGSEQYF
many	TRBV2	TRBJ1-2	NA	TGTGCCAGCAATAAAGACAGGACACATGGCTACACCTTC	CASNKDRTHGYTF
NA	TRBV5-1	TRBJ1-1	NA	TGCGCCAGCAGCTTGGAGGGAATAGCGACTGAAGCTTTCTTT	CASSLEGIATEAFF
many	TRBV12-3/TRBV12-4	TRBJ2-3	NA	TGTGCCAGCAGTGACACAGATACGCAGTATTTT	CASSDTDTQYF
many	TRBV6-9	TRBJ1-1	NA	TGTGCCAGCAGTTATATAGGGCCCACCACTGAAGCTTTCTTT	CASSYIGPTTEAFF
many	TRBV6-1	TRBJ1-5	TRBD1	TGTGCCAGCGGAACGACAGGGAATAGAAATCAGCCCCAGCATTTT	CASGTTGNRNQPQHF
NA	TRBV27	TRBJ1-2	NA	TGTGCCAGCAGTTTCCGGACAGCGGCCGGCTATGGCTACACCTTC	CASSFRTAAGYGYTF
many	TRBV12-3/TRBV12-4	TRBJ2-7	NA	TGTGCCAGCAGTTTCGTAGAAGGGGGCGAGCAGTACTTC	CASSFVEGGEQYF
many	TRBV30	TRBJ1-1	NA	TGTGCCTGGAGTGTGGGACGGGACACTGAAGCTTTCTTT	CAWSVGRDTEAFF
many	TRBV28	TRBJ2-7	NA	TGTGCCAGCAGTTTACTCCCGAGACCCTACGAGCAGTACTTC	CASSLLPRPYEQYF
many	TRBV7-8	TRBJ1-1	NA	TGTGCCAGCAGCTTATTAGAAACTGAAGCTTTCTTT	CASSLLETEAFF
NA	TRBV28	TRBJ1-2	NA	TGTGCCAGCACCGGTAACTATGGCTACACCTTC	CASTGNYGYTF
few	TRBV29-1	TRBJ2-2	NA	TGCAGCGTTGGGGGTGACACCGGGGAGCTGTTTTTT	CSVGGDTGELFF
many	TRBV19	TRBJ1-1	NA	TGTGCCAGTAGTATCGCCGGCGGACTCAACACTGAAGCTTTCTTT	CASSIAGGLNTEAFF
NA	TRBV13	TRBJ2-7	NA	TGTGCCAGCAGCTTAGGCCAGGGTCGCCACGAGCAGTACTTC	CASSLGQGRHEQYF
many	TRBV19	TRBJ2-7	TRBD1	TGTGCCAGTAGTATGAGAGGGGGCCATCCCTACGAGCAGTACTTC	CASSMRGGHPYEQYF